The 6 T cell receptor beta chains below were found in one sample sequenced in a study of beta chain features in type 1 diabetes. Overall study results and limits: Among all four CD4+ subsets, Type 1 diabetes patients had TCRB CDR3s that were moderately but significantly shorter.

The isolated RNA, all of it, was reverse transcribed, so expressed TCRB transcripts were what got sequenced. Produced via immunoSEQ multiplex PCR; TCRdb's table is partial and in-frame only. Of roughly 350,000 clones listed, 9.6% are singletons. Antigen specificity for these receptors is unknown. The sequencing input was central memory CD4+ T cells from blood. The receptors stem from a man aged 30 to 45 with type 1 diabetes.

The sample holds a few counts of this clone. V usage is TRBV18 and J usage is TRBJ1-1, with D maybe TRBD1 (5 bases). The CDR3 covers 19 residues. Trimming cost V 0 bases and J 1 base, with 21 bases left between them. CDR1 and CDR2 (germline): KGHSH, LQKENI. The CDR3 DNA follows: TGTGCCAGCTCACCACCGTTCATAGACAGTTCGGTTCCGAACACTGAAGCTTTCTTT. Encoded protein: CASSPPFIDSSVPNTEAFF.

This clone has just a few counts. V usage is TRBV5-1 and J usage is TRBJ2-2, with D tentatively TRBD1 or TRBD2 (5 bases each). Germline CDR1 SGHRS, CDR2 YFSETQ. V gave up 1 base and J gave up 4 bases, with 14 bases separating them. The CDR3 spans 16 residues. CDR3: CASSLLDGAVTGELFF. Written as DNA, the CDR3 is TGCGCCAGCAGCTTGCTCGACGGGGCGGTCACCGGGGAGCTGTTTTTT.

This clone was seen many times. The rearrangement joins TRBV7-9 to TRBJ2-1; D is tentatively TRBD1 or TRBD2 (5 bases each). V was cut by 5 bases and J by 3 bases, with 8 bases left in between. CDR1 and CDR2 from the germline V gene are SEHNR and FQNEAQ (reference sequence). CDR3 size: 13 residues. The CDR3 spells CASSKGSYNEQFF. The CDR3 nucleotides are TGTGCCAGCAGCAAGGGGAGCTACAATGAGCAGTTCTTC.

The chain couples TRBV6-1 to TRBJ2-2, with D possibly being TRBD2 (6 bases). The V gene lost 10 bases and the J gene lost 4 bases, with 16 bases spanning the gap. This CDR3 contains 14 residues. Germline V lookup: CDR1 MNHNS, CDR2 SASEGT. In DNA, the CDR3 is TGTGCCATCAGGAATGGGAGGACCACCGGGGAGCTGTTTTTT. Encoded protein: CAIRNGRTTGELFF.

This clone was counted a few times. The rearrangement uses TRBV7-8 and TRBJ2-1; TRBD2 matches 11 bases. V lost 3 bases to trimming and J lost 9 bases; unmatched junction nucleotides: 7. The CDR3 runs to 15 residues. Germline-derived CDR1 and CDR2 are SGHVS and FQNEAQ. CDR3 sequence: CASSLTGTSGGEQFF. As DNA, the CDR3 is TGTGCCAGCAGCTTGACCGGGACTAGCGGTGGTGAGCAGTTCTTC.

This clone was detected a few times. Other nucleotide sequences in the sample specify the same CDR3. The rearrangement uses TRBV6-5 and TRBJ2-1; D is undetermined. Trimming removed 0 bases at V and 5 bases at J, with 8 bases between. Germline lookup yields CDR1 MNHEY and CDR2 SVGAGI. The CDR3 sequence is 14 residues long. The CDR3 DNA sequence: TGTGCCAGCAGTTACTCCGGGCGCGACAATGAGCAGTTCTTC. Translation: CASSYSGRDNEQFF.